The TCR beta chain under discussion was sequenced for a study of T cells in Graves' hyperthyroidism and ophthalmopathy. Overall study context: Peripheral blood specimens were obtained at initial diagnosis, prior to any treatment.

Study-level results: Before onset, ophthalmopathy was predicted by the model a median roughly 6.8 months earlier.

Note on this clonotype: Antigen unknown.

Exclusion criteria comprised uncontrolled infection, other autoimmune disease, pregnancy or lactation. Each 10 ml fresh peripheral blood draw supplied the PBMCs. Amplified TCR beta CDR3 regions came from RNA transcripts. A first-round RT-PCR of the TCR CDR3 used the HTBI primer set. TCRdb recomputed calls from the multiplex PCR reads with MiXCR, one row per CDR3 protein. The sample has around 300,000 distinct CDR3 sequences, roughly an eighth seen once; the top ten hold approximately 35%. The sample consisted of blood. The source is a woman in her thirties or forties with Graves' ophthalmopathy.

The CDR3 spells CASSPLYGGWDEQFF. The CDR3 region has the DNA TGTGCCAGCAGCCCCCTATATGGCGGTTGGGATGAGCAGTTCTTC. The chain recombines TRBV3-1 with TRBJ2-1; D unresolved. Germline CDR1 is LGHDT and CDR2 is YNNKEL (reference sequence). The germline V and J ends were trimmed by 4 bases and 8 bases, with 18 bases remaining between them. The CDR3 is 15 residues long.